The 13 T cell receptor beta chains in this list originate from one sample, sequenced in a study of cytomegalovirus exposure and HLA in healthy donors. PCR primers comprised 60 Vbeta and 13 Jbeta primers. Assay used: immunoSEQ multiplex PCR; TCRdb lists only in-frame clones, some missing. The sample contains roughly 200,000 clones, 70% to 85% of which appear only once. Sequenced sample: PBMCs. The origin of the receptors is a man aged 40-49 years in good health and CMV-seropositive.

This clone was recorded once. The rearrangement uses TRBV10-3 and TRBJ2-5, with 9 bases aligning to TRBD2. The length of the CDR3 is 16 residues. Germline V gene sequence: CDR1 ENHRY, CDR2 SYGVKD. With V trimmed by 6 bases and J by 1 base, 9 bases remained unmatched. CDR3 nucleotide sequence: TGTGCCATCAGCGCTAGACTAGCGGCCTCCCAAGAGACCCAGTACTTC. As protein: CAISARLAASQETQYF.

The rearrangement joins TRBV9 to TRBJ2-3; weak D call: TRBD2 (6 bases). The CDR3 has 15 residues. Trimming took 1 base from V and 2 from J, leaving 11 bases between them. Per the germline V gene, CDR1 is SGDLS and CDR2 is YYNGEE. The CDR3: CASSVLGTYTDTQYF. The CDR3, as DNA: TGTGCCAGCAGCGTACTTGGGACTTACACAGATACGCAGTATTTT.

This clone appeared a few times. The chain employs TRBV7-2 and TRBJ2-3; 11 bases map to TRBD2. This CDR3 region has 17 residues. Unmatched junction bases numbered 7, after V lost 2 bases and J lost 3 bases. Germline V gene data show CDR1 as SGHTA and CDR2 as FQGNSA. In DNA form, the CDR3 reads TGTGCCAGCAGCTTATTACTAGCGGGAGTTGGGACAGATACGCAGTATTTT. This codes for CASSLLLAGVGTDTQYF.

The rearrangement links TRBV6-5 to TRBJ1-5; the D is unclear. The V gene's germline CDR1 is MNHEY and CDR2 SVGAGI. The CDR3 has 16 amino acids. Trimming took 4 bases from V and 0 from J, leaving 13 bases between them. CDR3 nucleotide sequence: TGTGCCAGCAGTTCCGCGGGGAGGATTAGCAATCAGCCCCAGCATTTT. Protein sequence: CASSSAGRISNQPQHF.

The rearrangement uses TRBV6-6 and TRBJ2-5; TRBD2 matches at 8 bases. After removal of 6 bases from V and 5 bases from J, the junction contained 8 bases not matched to a gene. Germline lookup yields CDR1 MNHNY and CDR2 SVGAGI (reference sequence). The CDR3 runs to 14 residues. The CDR3 nucleotides read TGTGCCAGCAGCCCTGGGGTAGCGGGGGAGACCCAGTACTTC. Amino acids: CASSPGVAGETQYF.

This clone was found once. This rearrangement joins TRBV7-6 to TRBJ1-4, with unresolved D. This CDR3 contains 14 residues. V dropped 5 bases and J dropped 0 bases, with 7 bases sitting between them. Germline V gene lookup returns CDR1 SGHVS and CDR2 FNYEAQ. In DNA, the CDR3 is TGTGCCAGCAGCCCGGGGACAACTAATGAAAAACTGTTTTTT. This gives the protein CASSPGTTNEKLFF.

This clone was recorded only once. J is TRBJ2-7 and V is TRBV18, with 9 bases matching TRBD1. J gave up 4 bases and V 3 bases, and 4 bases lay outside the gene matches. Germline-derived CDR1 and CDR2 are KGHSH and LQKENI. There are 14 residues in the CDR3. This chain's CDR3 is CASSPRDRVYEQYF. The CDR3 region has the DNA TGTGCCAGCTCACCGAGGGACAGGGTATACGAGCAGTACTTC.

This chain connects TRBV27 to TRBJ2-7, with TRBD2 as a possible D gene (5 bases). The V and J ends lost 8 bases and 2 bases respectively, with 28 bases between them. CDR3 size: 18 residues. Germline-derived CDR1 and CDR2 are MNHEY and SMNVEV (reference sequence). The CDR3 region has the DNA TGTGCCAGCGCCACGGGATCTGGGAAGGGAAGGTCCCCCTACGAGCAGTACTTC. This gives the protein CASATGSGKGRSPYEQYF.

The chain uses TRBV7-2 and TRBJ2-3; D gene uncertain. CDR1 and CDR2 from the germline V gene are SGHTA and FQGNSA. The CDR3 contains 13 residues. The V and J ends lost 0 bases and 4 bases respectively, with 5 bases between them. The CDR3 region has the DNA TGTGCCAGCAGCTTAGCGGCGGCAGATACGCAGTATTTT. This gives the protein CASSLAAADTQYF.

The chain combines TRBV25-1 with TRBJ1-4; 12 bases are shared with TRBD1. CDR3 length: 18 amino acids. After removal of 1 base from V and 2 bases from J, the junction contained 5 bases not matched to a gene. Germline CDR1 reads MGHDK; CDR2 reads SYGVNS. For the CDR3, the DNA is TGTGCCAGCAGTGAATGGGGGACAGGGGGCTTGACTAATGAAAAACTGTTTTTT. It translates to CASSEWGTGGLTNEKLFF.

This clone has more than one count but fewer than ten. Here the CDR3 DNA reads TGTGCCAGCAGGGCCAGCGCCTCGAACACTGAAGCTTTCTTT. It specifies CASRASASNTEAFF. The genes are TRBV6-1 and TRBJ1-1; D gene uncertain. Germline V gene sequence: CDR1 MNHNS, CDR2 SASEGT. The CDR3 is 14 residues long. The V and J ends lost 6 bases and 1 base respectively, with 12 bases between them.

In its sample, this clone was seen a few times. The gene calls are TRBV9 and TRBJ1-2; D is perhaps TRBD1 (6 bases). Germline loops: CDR1 SGDLS, CDR2 YYNGEE. The CDR3 spans 14 residues. The V end lost 2 bases, the J end lost 3 bases, and 11 bases lay between the germline ends. The chain's CDR3 is CASSVGQTDYGYTF. The CDR3 coding sequence is TGTGCCAGCAGCGTCGGACAGACCGACTATGGCTACACCTTC.

The rearrangement joins TRBV27 to TRBJ2-1, with TRBD2 matching over 8 bases. This CDR3 comprises 16 residues. V lost 4 bases and J lost 0; bases outside the gene matches: 5. Germline loops: CDR1 MNHEY, CDR2 SMNVEV (reference sequence). The CDR3 region has the DNA TGTGCCAGCAGTTCCCCGCTAGCGGGCTCCTACAATGAGCAGTTCTTC. It codes for CASSSPLAGSYNEQFF.